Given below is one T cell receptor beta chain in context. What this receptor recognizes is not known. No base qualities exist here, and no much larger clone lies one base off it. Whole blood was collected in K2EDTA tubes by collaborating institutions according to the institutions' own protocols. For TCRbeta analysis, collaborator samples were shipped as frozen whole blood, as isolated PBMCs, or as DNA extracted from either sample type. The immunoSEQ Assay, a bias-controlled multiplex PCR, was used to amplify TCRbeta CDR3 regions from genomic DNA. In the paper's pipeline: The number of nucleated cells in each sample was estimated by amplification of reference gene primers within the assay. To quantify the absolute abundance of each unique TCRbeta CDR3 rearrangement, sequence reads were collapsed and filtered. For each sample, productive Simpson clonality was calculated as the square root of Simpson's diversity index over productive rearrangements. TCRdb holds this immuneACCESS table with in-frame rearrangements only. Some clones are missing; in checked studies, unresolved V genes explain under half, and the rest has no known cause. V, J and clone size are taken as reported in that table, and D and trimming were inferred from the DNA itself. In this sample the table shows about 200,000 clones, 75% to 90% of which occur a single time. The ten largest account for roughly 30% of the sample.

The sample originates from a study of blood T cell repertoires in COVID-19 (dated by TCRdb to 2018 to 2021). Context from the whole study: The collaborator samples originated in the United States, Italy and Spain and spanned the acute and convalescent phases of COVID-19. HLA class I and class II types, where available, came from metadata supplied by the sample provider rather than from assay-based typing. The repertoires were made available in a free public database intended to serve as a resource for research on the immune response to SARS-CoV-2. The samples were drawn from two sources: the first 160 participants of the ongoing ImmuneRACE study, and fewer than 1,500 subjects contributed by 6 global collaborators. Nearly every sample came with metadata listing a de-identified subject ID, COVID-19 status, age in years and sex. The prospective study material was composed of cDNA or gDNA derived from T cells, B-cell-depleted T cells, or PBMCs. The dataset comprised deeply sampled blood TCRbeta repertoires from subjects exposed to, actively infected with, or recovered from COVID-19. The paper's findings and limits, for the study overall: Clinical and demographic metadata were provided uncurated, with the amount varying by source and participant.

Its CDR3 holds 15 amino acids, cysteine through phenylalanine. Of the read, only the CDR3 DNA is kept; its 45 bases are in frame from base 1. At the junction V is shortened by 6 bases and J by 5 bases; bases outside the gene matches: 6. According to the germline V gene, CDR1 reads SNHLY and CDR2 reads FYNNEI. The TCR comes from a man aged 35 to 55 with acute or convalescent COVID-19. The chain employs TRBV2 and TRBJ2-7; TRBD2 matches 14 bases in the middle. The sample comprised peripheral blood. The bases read TGTGCCAGCAGCGTATCGGGACTAGCGGGAGACGAGCAGTACTTC. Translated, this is CASSVSGLAGDEQYF.